The 20 T cell receptor beta chains presented below share a single source sample, sequenced in a study of cytotoxic CD8 clonotypes in ibrutinib-treated CLL. Only in-frame clones appear in the TCRdb table, and some are missing; sequencing was by immunoSEQ multiplex PCR. The profile shows roughly 150,000 clones, about 88% of them singletons. Source: PBMCs, taken at disease progression, from a patient treated with ibrutinib. The receptors derive from a human donor with chronic lymphocytic leukemia.

This rearrangement joins TRBV6-1 to TRBJ1-5; D perhaps matches TRBD1 (6 bases). The CDR3 totals 13 residues. Germline-derived CDR1 and CDR2 are MNHNS and SASEGT. V shed 10 bases and J shed 3 bases, with 13 bases lying between them. For the CDR3, the DNA is TGTGCCAACACACAGGGTTTCAATCAGCCCCAGCATTTT. This encodes CANTQGFNQPQHF.

J is TRBJ1-2 and V is TRBV27; D possibly corresponds to TRBD1 (5 bases). The germline gives CDR1 MNHEY, CDR2 SMNVEV (reference sequence). The CDR3 consists of 20 residues. V was cut by 5 bases and J by 2 bases, with 30 bases left in between. CDR3 in DNA: TGTGCCAGCAGTCGAACAGGTTTTTCAGGGTTCTTTAATTCGAACTATGGCTACACCTTC. This translates into CASSRTGFSGFFNSNYGYTF.

The CDR3 is CASSPPGRDRTDTQYF. CDR3 nucleotide sequence: TGCGCCAGCAGTCCCCCGGGGCGGGATCGCACAGATACGCAGTATTTT. The rearrangement uses TRBV4-1 and TRBJ2-3; perhaps TRBD2 as D (6 bases). This CDR3 region has 16 residues. Trimming cost V 6 bases and J 1 base, with 17 bases left between them. Germline V gene sequence: CDR1 MGHRA, CDR2 YSYEKL.

The genes are TRBV11-2 and TRBJ2-7; no firm D call. CDR3 length: 13 amino acids. In germline, CDR1 is SGHAT, CDR2 FQNNGV. Trimming left V 1 base short and J 3 bases short, with 7 bases between. CDR3 residues: CASSLVLHYEQYF. The CDR3 DNA reads as TGTGCCAGCAGCTTAGTATTACACTACGAGCAGTACTTC.

The chain employs TRBV9 and TRBJ2-3; possible D gene TRBD1, 6 bases. Germline CDR1 and CDR2: SGDLS and YYNGEE. The V gene lost 3 bases and the J gene lost 5 bases, with 13 bases spanning the gap. This CDR3 is built from 14 residues. The CDR3 DNA reads TGTGCCAGCAGCGGCAACAGGGATGGAGATACGCAGTATTTT. Translating gives CASSGNRDGDTQYF. The complete variable domain, with remaining parts taken from reference TRBV9 and TRBJ2-3, reads DSGVTQTPKHLITATGQRVTLRCSPRSGDLSVYWYQQSLDQGLQFLIQYYNGEERAKGNILERFSAQQFPDLHSELNLSSLELGDSALYFCASSGNRDGDTQYFGPGTRLTVL.

The V call is TRBV4-2, the J call TRBJ2-3, with D perhaps TRBD2 (6 bases). The germline V gene encodes CDR1 LGHNA and CDR2 YNFKEQ. CDR3 length: 14 residues. Deletions cut 3 bases from V and 4 bases from J, with 11 bases between. The chain's CDR3 is CASSQETRADTQYF. The CDR3 bases are TGTGCCAGCAGCCAGGAGACTAGGGCAGATACGCAGTATTTT.

This chain links TRBV27 with TRBJ1-1, with a weak D call TRBD1 (5 bases). Between the trimmed V and J ends, which lost 8 bases and 1 base, there was a span of 11 bases. CDR1 and CDR2 from the germline V gene are MNHEY and SMNVEV (reference sequence). The CDR3 covers 13 residues. The CDR3 DNA reads TGTGCCAGCGGGGGATATGGGAACACTGAAGCTTTCTTT. This gives the protein CASGGYGNTEAFF.

This rearrangement joins TRBV30 to TRBJ2-7, with a weak D call TRBD2 (6 bases). The germline gives CDR1 GTSNPN, CDR2 SVGIG (reference sequence). The CDR3 covers 14 residues. The ends were cut back, 0 bases at V and 2 bases at J, with 11 bases in the middle. The CDR3 DNA sequence: TGTGCCTGGAGTGTACCCGGGAGAGCCTACGAGCAGTACTTC. Translating it yields CAWSVPGRAYEQYF.

A few counts support this clone. J is TRBJ1-2 and V is TRBV7-9; a possible D gene is TRBD1 (5 bases). Germline lookup yields CDR1 SEHNR and CDR2 FQNEAQ (reference sequence). The CDR3 loop spans 16 amino acids. V was trimmed by 5 bases and J by 0 bases, leaving 16 bases between them. The CDR3: CASSPIATVANYGYTF. In nucleotides, the CDR3 is TGTGCCAGCAGCCCCATTGCGACAGTAGCTAACTATGGCTACACCTTC.

The chain combines TRBV5-1 with TRBJ2-5; 7 bases match TRBD2. Germline V gene lookup returns CDR1 SGHRS and CDR2 YFSETQ. This CDR3 has 14 amino acids. Unmatched junction bases numbered 5, after V lost 4 bases and J lost 2 bases. CDR3 residues: CASSATSAQETQYF. CDR3 coding DNA: TGCGCCAGCAGCGCAACTAGCGCACAAGAGACCCAGTACTTC.

The V call is TRBV10-3, the J call TRBJ1-1, with 11 bases that match TRBD1. This CDR3 is 17 amino acids long. Germline assignment: CDR1 ENHRY and CDR2 SYGVKD. Trimming removed 6 bases from V and 1 base from J; junction bases left unmatched: 10. Written as DNA, the CDR3 is TGTGCCATCAGACCCGGGACAGGGGGTTTAGGGAACACTGAAGCTTTCTTT. Residues: CAIRPGTGGLGNTEAFF.

This sequence joins TRBV18 and TRBJ1-2, with 8 bases fitting TRBD1. Looked up from germline, CDR1 is KGHSH and CDR2 is LQKENI. The CDR3 has 17 residues. J lost 5 bases, V lost 6 bases, and 17 bases had no gene match. In DNA form, the CDR3 reads TGTGCCAGCTCCCTGGTTACCGGAGGACAGGGATCTTATGGCTACACCTTC. It is translated as CASSLVTGGQGSYGYTF.

The CDR3 DNA sequence: TGCGCCAGCAGCTTGTTCGGGATCGGACAGGGGTCCTCTGCAACTAATGAAAAACTGTTTTTT. Protein sequence: CASSLFGIGQGSSATNEKLFF. The chain joins TRBV5-1 to TRBJ1-4, with 9 bases that match TRBD1. Germline trimming cut 1 base from V and 0 bases from J; bases unmatched to any gene: 16. CDR1 SGHRS and CDR2 YFSETQ come from the germline V gene. This CDR3 region has 21 residues.

The rearrangement links TRBV7-9 to TRBJ1-2; TRBD1 agrees at 11 bases. Germline V gene data show CDR1 as SEHNR and CDR2 as FQNEAQ (reference sequence). Trimming at V came to 4 bases and at J to 2 bases, leaving 6 bases not matched to a gene. The CDR3 is 16 residues long. The DNA of the CDR3 is TGTGCCAGCAGCTGGTCGGACAGGGGGCGAAACTATGGCTACACCTTC. Its translation is CASSWSDRGRNYGYTF.

The rearrangement links TRBV6-1 to TRBJ1-3; D is undetermined. Between the trimmed V and J ends, which lost 7 bases and 2 bases, there was a span of 15 bases. This CDR3 contains 15 residues. Germline V gives CDR1 MNHNS, CDR2 SASEGT. For the CDR3, the DNA is TGTGCCAGCATCGCGACATCCTCAACTGGAAACACCATATATTTT. Protein: CASIATSSTGNTIYF.

This clone was seen just once. This chain connects TRBV28 to TRBJ1-5, with D hard to call. The germline V gene has CDR1 MDHEN and CDR2 SYDVKM. Trimming pared 3 bases from V and 10 bases from J, leaving 10 bases between. The CDR3 is 12 amino acids. The CDR3 sequence is CASSFMRPPQHF. CDR3 DNA sequence: TGTGCCAGCAGTTTCATGAGGCCACCCCAGCATTTT.

The table lists this clone with a count of one. The chain joins TRBV7-2 to TRBJ2-7; TRBD1 or TRBD2 may be the D gene (5 bases each). V lost 1 base and J lost 6, with 13 bases in between. The CDR3 extends over 14 amino acids. Per the germline V gene, CDR1 is SGHTA and CDR2 is FQGNSA. CDR3 in amino acids: CASSLEWGRGEQYF. The CDR3 region has the DNA TGTGCCAGCAGCTTAGAGTGGGGCCGGGGCGAGCAGTACTTC.

The chain links TRBV6-6 to TRBJ1-1; D uncertain. The CDR3 loop spans 11 amino acids. Germline values: CDR1 MNHNY, CDR2 SVGAGI (reference sequence). The V end lost 6 bases, the J end lost 0 bases, and 2 bases lay between the germline ends. The CDR3 loop reads CASRMNTEAFF. As DNA, the CDR3 is TGTGCCAGCAGAATGAACACTGAAGCTTTCTTT.

The chain uses TRBV5-3 and TRBJ1-5, with D possibly matching TRBD1 (5 bases). TRBV5-3 has ORF status, its function being uncertain. This CDR3 region has 14 residues. With 9 bases removed from V and 4 bases from J, the gap between germline ends came to 17 bases. CDR3 nucleotide sequence: TGTGCCACTTCGTCGTACAGGCCAAATCAGCCCCAGCATTTT. It translates to CATSSYRPNQPQHF.

The gene calls are TRBV4-3 and TRBJ2-1; TRBD1 is a possible D gene (6 bases). Trimming left V 1 base short and J 10 bases short, with 20 bases between. This CDR3 region has 16 residues. Germline V gives CDR1 LGHNA, CDR2 YSLEER. Here the CDR3 reads CASSQAVQGGRGEQFF. CDR3 nucleotide sequence: TGCGCCAGCAGCCAAGCCGTACAGGGTGGAAGGGGAGAGCAGTTCTTC.